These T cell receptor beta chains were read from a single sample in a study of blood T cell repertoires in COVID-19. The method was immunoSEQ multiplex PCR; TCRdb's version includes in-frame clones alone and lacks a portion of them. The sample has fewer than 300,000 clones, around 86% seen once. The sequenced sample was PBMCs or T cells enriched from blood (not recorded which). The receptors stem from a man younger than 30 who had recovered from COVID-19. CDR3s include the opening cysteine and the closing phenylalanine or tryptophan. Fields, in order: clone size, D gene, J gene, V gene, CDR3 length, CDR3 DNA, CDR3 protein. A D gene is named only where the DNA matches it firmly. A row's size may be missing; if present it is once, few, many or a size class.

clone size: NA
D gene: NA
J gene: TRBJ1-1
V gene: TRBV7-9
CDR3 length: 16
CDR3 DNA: TGTGCCAGCAGCCCGAAGGCGGGGGGAGGGAACACTGAAGCTTTCTTT
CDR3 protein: CASSPKAGGGNTEAFF

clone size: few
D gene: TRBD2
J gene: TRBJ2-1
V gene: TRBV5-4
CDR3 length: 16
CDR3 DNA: TGTGCCAGCAGCCCTACCCCAGCGGGGATATACAATGAGCAGTTCTTC
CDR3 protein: CASSPTPAGIYNEQFF

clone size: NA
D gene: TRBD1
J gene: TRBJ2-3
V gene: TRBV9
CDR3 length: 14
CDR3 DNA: TGTGCCAGCAGCAAGGGACAGAGCACAGATACGCAGTATTTT
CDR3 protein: CASSKGQSTDTQYF

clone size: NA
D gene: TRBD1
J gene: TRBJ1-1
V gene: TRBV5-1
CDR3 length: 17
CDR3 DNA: TGCGCCAGCAGCTTGAGGTCCCGACAGGGTTGGGGGACTGAAGCTTTCTTT
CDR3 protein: CASSLRSRQGWGTEAFF

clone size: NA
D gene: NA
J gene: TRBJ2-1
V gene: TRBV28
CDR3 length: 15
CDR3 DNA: TGTGCCAGCAGTTTGGGGCGACAGAGGTCCAATGAGCAGTTCTTC
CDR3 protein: CASSLGRQRSNEQFF

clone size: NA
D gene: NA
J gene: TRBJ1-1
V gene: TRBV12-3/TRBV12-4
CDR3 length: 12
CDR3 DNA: TGTGCCAGCAGAGGGTCCGGACAGCCAGGATCCTTT
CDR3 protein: CASRGSGQPGSF

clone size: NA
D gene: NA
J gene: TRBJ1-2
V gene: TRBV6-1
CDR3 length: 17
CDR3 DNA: TGTGCCAGCAGTGGTCGATACAGCCACGCGGAGGCCTATGGCTACACCTTC
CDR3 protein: CASSGRYSHAEAYGYTF

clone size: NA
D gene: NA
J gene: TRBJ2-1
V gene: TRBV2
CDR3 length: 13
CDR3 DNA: TGTGCCAGCAGTGAATCTGAACAGAATGAGCAGTTCTTC
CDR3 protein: CASSESEQNEQFF

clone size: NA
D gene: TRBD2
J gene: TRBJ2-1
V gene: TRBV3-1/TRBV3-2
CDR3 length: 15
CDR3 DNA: TGTGCCAGCAGCCATACGGGACTAGCGTACAATGAGCAGTTCTTC
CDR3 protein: CASSHTGLAYNEQFF

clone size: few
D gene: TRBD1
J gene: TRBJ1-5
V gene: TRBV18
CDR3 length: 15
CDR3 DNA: TGTGCCAGCTCACCACAGACAGGGCCCAATCAGCCCCAGCATTTT
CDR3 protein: CASSPQTGPNQPQHF

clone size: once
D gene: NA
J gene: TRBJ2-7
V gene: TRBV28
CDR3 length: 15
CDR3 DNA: TGTGCCAGTGGGGGAGGTCGCGGTCGCTCCTACGAGCAGTACTTC
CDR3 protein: CASGGGRGRSYEQYF

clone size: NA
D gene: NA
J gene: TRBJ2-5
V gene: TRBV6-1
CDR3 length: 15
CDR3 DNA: TGTGCCAGCAGTGAGGGGGCCGGTACGCAAGAGACCCAGTACTTC
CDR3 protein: CASSEGAGTQETQYF

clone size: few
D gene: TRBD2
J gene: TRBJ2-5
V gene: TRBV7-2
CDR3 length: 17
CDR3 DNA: TGTGCCAGCAGCTTATCTTCTAGCGGGGGTGTTCAAGAGACCCAGTACTTC
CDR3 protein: CASSLSSSGGVQETQYF

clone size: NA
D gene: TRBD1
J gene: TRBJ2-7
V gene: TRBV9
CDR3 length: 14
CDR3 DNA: TGTGCCAGCAGCGTAGGCCCAGGGGGCTACGAGCAGTACTTC
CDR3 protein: CASSVGPGGYEQYF

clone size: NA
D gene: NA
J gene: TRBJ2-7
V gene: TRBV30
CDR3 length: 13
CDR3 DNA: TGTGCTTTCACCTCAGAAAACTCCTACGAGCAGTACTTC
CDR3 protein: CAFTSENSYEQYF

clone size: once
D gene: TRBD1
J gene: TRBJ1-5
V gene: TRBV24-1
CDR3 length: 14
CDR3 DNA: TGTGCCACCAGCAGGACAGGGGATTATCAGCCCCAGCATTTT
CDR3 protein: CATSRTGDYQPQHF

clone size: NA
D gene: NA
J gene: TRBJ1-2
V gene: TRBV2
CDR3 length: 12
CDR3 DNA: TGTGCCAGCAGCCTTGGGCAGGTGGGCTACACCTTC
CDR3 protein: CASSLGQVGYTF